This T cell receptor (beta chain) is from a study of cytomegalovirus exposure and HLA in healthy donors. PCR amplification relied on 60 Vbeta primers (plus 13 Jbeta primers). Only in-frame clones appear in the TCRdb table, and some are missing; sequencing was by immunoSEQ multiplex PCR. The data show 200,000 or so clones, approximately 80% seen once. Healthy people donating bone marrow made up the donors. The TCR originated in a boy under 10 years old in good health and CMV-seronegative. Sequencing was performed on PBMCs.

The CDR3 coding sequence is TGTGCCAGCAGCCAGGGCAGGACAGACCAAGAGACCCAGTACTTC. It codes for CASSQGRTDQETQYF. The gene calls are TRBV4-2 and TRBJ2-5; tentative D call: TRBD1 (6 bases). The CDR3 is 15 residues long. Germline loops: CDR1 LGHNA, CDR2 YNFKEQ. V was cut by 3 bases and J by 0 bases, with 11 bases left in between.